The T cell receptor (beta chain) under discussion was sequenced for a study of Ad26.COV2.S vaccination and SARS-CoV-2 variants. Treatment in this sample: roughly 20 received Ad26.COV2.S at low or high dose, single or two shots; roughly 5 received placebo; per-sample allocation not given. The samples date from day 63 after the first vaccine or placebo injection. Method: immunoSEQ multiplex PCR; TCRdb's copy keeps in-frame clones and lacks some. The sample comprises fewer than 500,000 clones, around 90% of which are singletons, and less than 4.5% rests with the top ten. Trimming removed 3 bases at V and 0 bases at J, with 14 bases between. This CDR3 region has 17 residues. Germline V lookup: CDR1 KGHSH, CDR2 LQKENI.

The TCR originated in a person between 18 and 65 years old who received the Ad26.COV2.S COVID-19 vaccine or a placebo. Source: peripheral blood, taken in a trial of Ad26.COV2.S vaccine versus placebo. The chain carries TRBV18 and TRBJ2-2; a weak D match, TRBD1 (5 bases). The CDR3 spells CASSPGQGFANTGELFF. DNA for the CDR3: TGTGCCAGCTCACCCGGGCAGGGATTCGCGAACACCGGGGAGCTGTTTTTT.